This note documents a single T cell receptor (beta chain) sequence. Its antigen specificity is not known. The sample holds no much larger clone one base away, and base qualities are not on file. This entry comes from a study of blood T cell repertoires in COVID-19 (dated by TCRdb to about 2020). A note on the overall study: Collaborator samples came from the United States, Italy and Spain and covered acute and convalescent phases of COVID-19. Nearly every sample came with metadata listing a de-identified subject ID, COVID-19 status, age in years and sex. The repertoires were made available in a free public database intended to serve as a resource for research on the immune response to SARS-CoV-2. Where available, HLA class I and class II types were taken from metadata supplied by the sample provider and were not determined by assay-based typing. Deeply sampled blood TCRbeta repertoires from subjects exposed to, actively infected with, or recovered from COVID-19 were included in the dataset. The samples were drawn from the first 160 participants of the ongoing ImmuneRACE study and from about 1,200 subjects provided by 6 global collaborators. The prospective study material was composed of cDNA or gDNA derived from T cells, B-cell-depleted T cells, or PBMCs. Points the paper makes about the study in general: The quantity of clinical and demographic metadata differed by source and by participant and was supplied without curation.

Samples from volunteer blood donors who had recovered from COVID-19 were contributed by a second Seattle source. Collaborating institutions collected whole blood in K2EDTA tubes following their own protocols. For TCRbeta analysis, collaborators shipped samples as frozen whole blood, isolated PBMCs, or DNA extracted from either of those sample types. TCRbeta CDR3 regions were amplified from genomic DNA using the immunoSEQ Assay, a bias-controlled multiplex PCR. The authors' analysis ran thus. The number of nucleated cells in each sample was estimated by amplification of reference gene primers within the assay. To quantify the absolute abundance of each unique TCRbeta CDR3 rearrangement, sequence reads were collapsed and filtered. For each sample, productive Simpson clonality was calculated as the square root of Simpson's diversity index across productive rearrangements. The immuneACCESS repertoire file appears here via TCRdb, limited to in-frame rearrangements. These files lack a portion of the clones; in checked studies, under half of the deficit traces to unresolved V genes, and the cause of the others is not known. V and J calls and clone size are given by that table; D and trimming were obtained from the DNA. The sample contains about 300,000 clones, about 91% of them found a single time. The ten largest make up roughly 6.9% of the sample.

V is cut by 5 bases and J by 4 bases, and the space between the germline ends is 14 bases. The CDR3 measures 14 amino acids from cysteine to phenylalanine. Only CDR3 DNA remains: 42 bases, in frame from the first base. In the germline V gene (reference sequence), CDR1 corresponds to MNHNY and CDR2 to SVGAGI. Sequencing was done on a sample of peripheral blood. The sequence links TRBV6-6 to TRBJ1-1, with the D gene uncertain. The sequence was obtained from a woman in her twenties or thirties who had recovered from COVID-19. The bases are TGTGCCAGCAGTGTTCGTGCAGGACTCACTGAAGCTTTCTTT. This sequence encodes CASSVRAGLTEAFF.